The 20 T cell receptor beta chains presented below share a single source sample, sequenced in a study of blood T cell repertoires in COVID-19 (dated by TCRdb to about 2020). The library was produced with the immunoSEQ multiplex PCR assay. Sourced from immuneACCESS, this table was stored by TCRdb with only in-frame sequences that have V and J called. A share of the clones is absent; for the studies checked, an unresolved V gene accounts for under half, and the remainder has no known explanation. Here the sample has about 220,000 clones; about 86% occur a single time. Jointly, the top ten make up approximately 1.3% of the sample. Sequencing used PBMCs or T cells enriched from blood (not recorded which). These receptors were taken from a woman in her 40s with acute COVID-19.

The chain uses TRBV18 and TRBJ1-6; maybe TRBD1 (5 bases). V was clipped by 5 bases and J by 5 bases, with 10 bases between them. The germline V gene encodes CDR1 KGHSH and CDR2 LQKENI. The CDR3 totals 14 residues. The CDR3 loop reads CASSGAANNSPLHF. Here the CDR3 DNA reads TGTGCCAGCTCAGGGGCAGCAAATAATTCACCCCTCCACTTT.

The genes are TRBV7-8 and TRBJ1-4; TRBD1 aligns across 8 bases. The CDR3 covers 17 residues. Germline trimming cut 2 bases from V and 2 bases from J; bases unmatched to any gene: 7. Germline-derived CDR1 and CDR2 are SGHVS and FQNEAQ. The CDR3 here is CASSLLFGTGTNEKLFF. The CDR3 region has the DNA TGTGCCAGCAGCTTACTGTTTGGGACAGGCACTAATGAAAAACTGTTTTTT.

V and J are TRBV10-3 and TRBJ1-2, with D possibly being TRBD1 (5 bases). Germline V gene sequence: CDR1 ENHRY, CDR2 SYGVKD. The CDR3 runs 14 residues. V dropped 4 bases and J dropped 2 bases, with 11 bases sitting between them. CDR3 loop: CAISGGDRNYGYTF. The CDR3 nucleotides are TGTGCCATCAGTGGTGGAGACAGAAACTATGGCTACACCTTC.

The chain is built from TRBV30 and TRBJ2-1; possible D gene TRBD2, 6 bases. The CDR3 loop spans 14 amino acids. V lost 3 bases and J lost 13, with 22 bases in between. Germline V gene lookup returns CDR1 GTSNPN and CDR2 SVGIG (reference sequence). This CDR3 is CAWRFGPEGEAQFF. The CDR3 DNA follows: TGTGCCTGGAGATTCGGTCCGGAAGGGGAGGCCCAGTTCTTC.

The chain has TRBV5-4 and TRBJ2-6; TRBD1 matches at 11 bases. The length of the CDR3 is 17 residues. Germline values: CDR1 SGHNT, CDR2 YYREEE (reference sequence). Unmatched junction bases numbered 2, after V lost 3 bases and J lost 0 bases. The CDR3 DNA sequence: TGTGCCAGCAGCTCCGGGACAGGGGGCTCTGGGGCCAACGTCCTGACTTTC. Translated, it gives CASSSGTGGSGANVLTF.

The genes are TRBV6-5 and TRBJ1-1; TRBD1 matches at 8 bases. J was trimmed by 6 bases and V by 7 bases; bases with no gene match: 7. The CDR3 loop spans 13 amino acids. Germline V CDR1 and CDR2: MNHEY, SVGAGI. DNA for the CDR3: TGTGCCAGCACGAGGACAGGGATCGCTGAAGCTTTCTTT. As protein: CASTRTGIAEAFF.

The J gene is TRBJ2-3, the V gene TRBV7-3; 9 bases map to TRBD1. The junction had 10 bases not matched to a gene; V was cut back by 4 bases and J by 5 bases. The germline V gene has CDR1 SGHTA and CDR2 FQGTGA. The CDR3 length is 16 residues. This CDR3 is CASSSTGTGYGDTQYF. The CDR3 DNA reads TGTGCCAGCAGCTCCACCGGGACAGGGTACGGAGATACGCAGTATTTT.

The chain joins TRBV3-1 (or the pseudogene TRBV3-2) to TRBJ2-3; tentatively, D is TRBD2 (6 bases). From germline, CDR1 is LGHDT and CDR2 YNNKEL (reference sequence). The CDR3 covers 14 residues. V was shortened by 10 bases and J by 3 bases, with 17 bases between the two germline ends. CDR3 coding DNA: TGTGCCACTCGACAGCCCGGGACTACAGATACGCAGTATTTT. This encodes CATRQPGTTDTQYF.

This clone has more than one count but fewer than ten. The chain employs TRBV30 and TRBJ1-3; weak D call: TRBD1 (6 bases). This CDR3 region has 14 residues. Between the trimmed V and J ends, which lost 6 bases and 0 bases, there was a span of 12 bases. Germline CDR1 reads GTSNPN; CDR2 reads SVGIG (reference sequence). The CDR3 nucleotides read TGTGCCTGTATCGACAGGAGCTCTGGAAACACCATATATTTT. Translating gives CACIDRSSGNTIYF.

The chain has TRBV3-1 (or the pseudogene TRBV3-2) and TRBJ2-2, with D tentatively TRBD1 (6 bases). V dropped 2 bases and J dropped 5 bases, with 9 bases sitting between them. Germline V gene data show CDR1 as LGHDT and CDR2 as YNNKEL (reference sequence). The CDR3 has 14 amino acids. The CDR3 sequence is CASSQLQGTGELFF. In DNA, the CDR3 is TGTGCCAGCAGCCAACTGCAGGGGACCGGGGAGCTGTTTTTT.

The chain uses TRBV5-4 and TRBJ1-3; D is unresolved. CDR1 is SGHNT, CDR2 YYREEE, per germline (reference sequence). The length of the CDR3 is 13 residues. Trimming stripped 7 bases from V and 8 bases from J, with 16 bases between. Written as DNA, the CDR3 is TGTGCCAGCCGCCGGGCAGGAGGAGACACCATATATTTT. It encodes CASRRAGGDTIYF.

The chain is built from TRBV18 and TRBJ2-7; 7 bases map to TRBD1. The CDR3 length is 15 residues. Germline CDR1 reads KGHSH; CDR2 reads LQKENI. Trimming at V came to 6 bases and at J to 2 bases, leaving 10 bases not matched to a gene. The CDR3 coding sequence is TGTGCCAGCTCGACCGGGACAGTGAATACCTACGAGCAGTACTTC. Encoded protein: CASSTGTVNTYEQYF.

This chain uses TRBV5-4 with TRBJ1-2; no clear D gene. The CDR3 extends over 13 amino acids. Germline V CDR1 and CDR2: SGHNT, YYREEE (reference sequence). V lost 1 base and J 7 bases, leaving 11 bases between the germline ends. This CDR3 reads CASSLWVSGGYTF. CDR3 coding DNA: TGTGCCAGCAGCTTGTGGGTATCAGGTGGCTACACCTTC.

Worth noting for this clone: Other nucleotide sequences from this sample produce the same CDR3. The J gene is TRBJ1-1, the V gene TRBV24-1; D possibly corresponds to TRBD1 (5 bases). Per germline, CDR1 KGHDR and CDR2 SFDVKD. The CDR3 is made up of 15 amino acids. With 3 bases removed from V and 2 bases from J, the gap between germline ends came to 12 bases. The CDR3 protein is CATSDPTGGNTEAFF. CDR3 nucleotides: TGTGCCACCAGTGATCCCACCGGGGGAAACACTGAAGCTTTCTTT.

The chain couples TRBV6-6 to TRBJ1-4; 7 bases match TRBD1. Trimming cost V 5 bases and J 0 bases; bases outside gene matches: 9. Germline V lookup: CDR1 MNHNY, CDR2 SVGAGI (reference sequence). The CDR3 is made up of 17 amino acids. The CDR3 spells CASSLNPQGPTNEKLFF. The CDR3 coding sequence is TGTGCCAGCAGTCTGAATCCACAGGGGCCAACTAATGAAAAACTGTTTTTT.

V and J are TRBV30 and TRBJ1-1; D remains ambiguous. CDR1 and CDR2 from the germline V gene are GTSNPN and SVGIG (reference sequence). V was trimmed by 4 bases and J by 4 bases, leaving 13 bases between them. The CDR3 spans 13 residues. CDR3 nucleotide sequence: TGTGCCTGGAACCGCCTTGGGAGCACTGAAGCTTTCTTT. Amino acid sequence: CAWNRLGSTEAFF.

This clone occurred a few times. The rearrangement joins TRBV6-5 to TRBJ1-4; D perhaps matches TRBD1 (5 bases). The CDR3 extends over 14 amino acids. Trimming pared 6 bases from V and 7 bases from J, leaving 15 bases between. Germline CDR1 reads MNHEY; CDR2 reads SVGAGI. DNA of the CDR3: TGTGCCAGCAGACTGGACACTTCGATTGAAAAACTGTTTTTT. Its protein is CASRLDTSIEKLFF.

The chain joins TRBV20-1 to TRBJ1-5; 9 nucleotides align to TRBD1. Germline assignment: CDR1 DFQATT and CDR2 SNEGSKA (reference sequence). V shed 3 bases and J 2 bases; nucleotides not matched to a gene: 8. The CDR3 runs 16 residues. CDR3 nucleotides: TGCAGTGCTAGTAAAGGGACAGGGTCGCGCAATCAGCCCCAGCATTTT. Protein sequence: CSASKGTGSRNQPQHF.

This chain uses TRBV9 with TRBJ2-1, with TRBD2 matching 9 bases. The CDR3 runs to 16 residues. Germline lookup yields CDR1 SGDLS and CDR2 YYNGEE. J gave up 4 bases and V 0 bases, and 5 bases lay outside the gene matches. The CDR3 protein is CASSVGPSGEYNEQFF. Written as DNA, the CDR3 is TGTGCCAGCAGCGTAGGTCCTAGCGGGGAATACAATGAGCAGTTCTTC.

V is TRBV4-1 and J is TRBJ1-3, with D perhaps matching TRBD1 (6 bases). Trimming cost V 3 bases and J 3 bases, with 24 bases left between them. This CDR3 has 19 residues. Germline CDR1 reads MGHRA; CDR2 reads YSYEKL. The CDR3 coding sequence is TGCGCCAGCAGCCAGGCCTCCGGAACAGGGAGGGCCGTTGGAAACACCATATATTTT. This sequence encodes CASSQASGTGRAVGNTIYF.